The entry that follows covers one T cell receptor (beta chain) sequence. Its specificity is not known. These data originate in a study of cytomegalovirus exposure and HLA in healthy donors. Study outcomes and limitations: The study carried out a later analysis of TCR beta sequences. It associated some 17,000 of them with specific HLA alleles at a false discovery rate of 0.05. Analysis was carried out at a later point, and it linked a missense DCLRE1C variant to TCR beta V- and J-gene trimming. Altogether, 170 or so TCR beta chains were recorded as cytomegalovirus-associated.

PCR was performed using 60 Vbeta and 13 Jbeta primers. Original analysis: An analysis performed later counted 60 million to 90 million unique TCR beta chains (roughly 11 million of them shared). TCRdb's copy holds only in-frame clones and misses some; the assay was immunoSEQ multiplex PCR. V, J and clone size derive from that table, while D and trimming were established from the DNA sequence. This table holds 50,000 or so clones. There are 16 residues in the CDR3. CDR1 is MDHEN, CDR2 SYDVKM, per germline. The V end was cut by 10 bases, the J end by 1 base, with 17 bases between. The sequencing input was PBMCs. The chain recombines TRBV28 with TRBJ2-6, with D possibly matching TRBD1 (6 bases). The receptor comes from a woman between 55 and 75 years old in good health and CMV-seropositive. CDR3 nucleotide sequence: TGTGCCACTGCGACAGGCGCGAGGTCTGGGGCCAACGTCCTGACTTTC. Translated, it gives CATATGARSGANVLTF.